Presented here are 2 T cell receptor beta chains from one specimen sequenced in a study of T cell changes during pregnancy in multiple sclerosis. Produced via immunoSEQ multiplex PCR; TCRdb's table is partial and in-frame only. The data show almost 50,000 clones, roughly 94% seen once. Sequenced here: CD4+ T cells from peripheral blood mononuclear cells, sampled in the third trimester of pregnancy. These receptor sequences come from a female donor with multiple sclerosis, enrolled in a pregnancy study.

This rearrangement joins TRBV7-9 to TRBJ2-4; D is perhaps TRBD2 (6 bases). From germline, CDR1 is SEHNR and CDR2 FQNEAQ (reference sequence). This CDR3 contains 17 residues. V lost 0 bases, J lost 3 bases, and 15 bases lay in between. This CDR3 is CASSLALRGSLKNIQYF. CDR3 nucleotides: TGTGCCAGCAGCTTAGCGCTACGGGGGTCCCTCAAAAACATTCAGTACTTC.

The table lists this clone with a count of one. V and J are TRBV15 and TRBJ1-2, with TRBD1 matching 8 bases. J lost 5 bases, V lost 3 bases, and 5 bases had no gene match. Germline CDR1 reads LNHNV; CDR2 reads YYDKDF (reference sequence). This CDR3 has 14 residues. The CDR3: CATSRTGVGYGYTF. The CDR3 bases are TGTGCCACCAGCAGGACAGGGGTAGGGTATGGCTACACCTTC.